These 17 T cell receptor beta chains were sequenced from one sample in a study of T cell responses to AZD1222 COVID-19 vaccine. The assay was immunoSEQ multiplex PCR, and TCRdb's table has in-frame clones only and misses some. The table shows more than 60,000 clones, with roughly 85% occurring only once. This sample comprised peripheral blood, obtained on day 0 of AZD1222 vaccination. These receptors all come from an adult in good health.

The chain uses TRBV19 and TRBJ1-2; 9 bases agree with TRBD1. Trimming at V came to 8 bases and at J to 2 bases, leaving 12 bases not matched to a gene. Germline loops: CDR1 LNHDA, CDR2 SQIVND (reference sequence). The CDR3 is 16 amino acids. The CDR3 protein is CASEGGTGPRNYGYTF. CDR3 sequence (DNA): TGTGCCAGTGAAGGGGGGACAGGGCCCCGCAACTATGGCTACACCTTC.

V is TRBV29-1 and J is TRBJ2-7; no clear D. V was pared by 1 base and J by 0 bases, with 13 bases between. CDR3 length: 15 amino acids. Germline-derived CDR1 and CDR2 are SQVTM and ANQGSEA. This CDR3 is CSVEVSLSTSYEQYF. In DNA, the CDR3 is TGCAGCGTTGAAGTCTCTCTAAGTACCTCCTACGAGCAGTACTTC.

The chain employs TRBV5-4 and TRBJ1-1; D not certain. The CDR3 is made up of 12 amino acids. Germline loops: CDR1 SGHNT, CDR2 YYREEE (reference sequence). With 4 bases removed from V and 3 bases from J, the gap between germline ends came to 7 bases. CDR3 coding DNA: TGTGCCAGCAGCAGGAGGGACACTGAAGCTTTCTTT. It translates to CASSRRDTEAFF.

The V and J genes are TRBV19 and TRBJ1-2; the D gene is possibly TRBD1 (6 bases). CDR1 is LNHDA and CDR2 is SQIVND in the germline V gene (reference sequence). V lost 3 bases to trimming and J lost 5 bases, with 19 bases between them. The CDR3 is 16 amino acids. The CDR3: CASSILMGAGVYGYTF. For the CDR3, the DNA is TGTGCCAGTAGTATCCTAATGGGGGCAGGGGTTTATGGCTACACCTTC.

The chain uses TRBV6-5 and TRBJ2-5; no clear D. Between the trimmed V and J ends, which lost 6 bases and 5 bases, there was a span of 19 bases. This CDR3 is 15 amino acids long. Germline CDR1 is MNHEY and CDR2 is SVGAGI. In nucleotides, the CDR3 is TGTGCCAGCAGCACGCGACTGGACGCGCGGGAGACCCAGTACTTC. Protein: CASSTRLDARETQYF.

This clone was observed a single time. J is TRBJ2-3 and V is TRBV24-1; D remains ambiguous. Germline V gives CDR1 KGHDR, CDR2 SFDVKD. This CDR3 is built from 15 residues. The germline V and J ends were trimmed by 0 bases and 3 bases, with 9 bases remaining between them. Here the CDR3 reads CATSDLLSGTDTQYF. CDR3 nucleotides: TGTGCCACCAGTGATTTGCTATCTGGGACAGATACGCAGTATTTT.

This chain joins TRBV3-1 (or the pseudogene TRBV3-2) and TRBJ1-1; D uncertain. CDR1 and CDR2 (germline): LGHDT, YNNKEL (reference sequence). The germline V and J ends were trimmed by 6 bases and 2 bases, with 10 bases remaining between them. This CDR3 has 13 residues. CDR3 in DNA: TGTGCCAGCAGTACAGCCGCCAACACTGAAGCTTTCTTT. It encodes CASSTAANTEAFF.

The CDR3: CASSQERIGGLYEQYF. CDR3 DNA: TGCGCCAGCAGCCAAGAACGTATAGGGGGTCTTTACGAGCAGTACTTC. The V gene is TRBV4-1, the J gene TRBJ2-7, with D perhaps TRBD1 (6 bases). V was cut by 0 bases and J by 4 bases, with 16 bases left in between. Germline V gene data show CDR1 as MGHRA and CDR2 as YSYEKL. CDR3 length equals 16 residues.

This chain uses TRBV7-3 with TRBJ1-1, with D maybe TRBD1 (6 bases). Germline loops: CDR1 SGHTA, CDR2 FQGTGA. The CDR3 length is 14 residues. The V end was cut by 5 bases, the J end by 6 bases, with 16 bases between. The CDR3 sequence is CASSKTTGMAEAFF. DNA of the CDR3: TGTGCCAGCAGCAAAACCACAGGGATGGCTGAAGCTTTCTTT.

The J gene is TRBJ1-1, the V gene TRBV18, with D possibly being TRBD1 (6 bases). The CDR3 loop spans 14 amino acids. Germline CDR1 KGHSH, CDR2 LQKENI. Trimming took off 6 bases at V and 1 base at J, with 12 bases between the two ends. CDR3 nucleotide sequence: TGTGCCAGCTCTTTACAGGGTAAGAACACTGAAGCTTTCTTT. It is translated as CASSLQGKNTEAFF.

The V gene is TRBV6-1, the J gene TRBJ1-2; no definite D call. Trimming pared 5 bases from V and 4 bases from J, leaving 11 bases between. The CDR3 length is 13 residues. The V gene's germline CDR1 is MNHNS and CDR2 SASEGT. CDR3 bases: TGTGCCAGCAGTCCTGGACGGCCCTATGGCTACACCTTC. Translating gives CASSPGRPYGYTF.

The chain has TRBV5-1 and TRBJ1-2; D remains unclear. This CDR3 is built from 13 residues. The germline gives CDR1 SGHRS, CDR2 YFSETQ. The V gene lost 2 bases and the J gene lost 5 bases, with 10 bases spanning the gap. The CDR3 coding sequence is TGCGCCAGCAGCTTAGTTGTGGATTATGGCTACACCTTC. Amino acid sequence: CASSLVVDYGYTF.

The gene calls are TRBV27 and TRBJ1-5; unclear D gene. V dropped 0 bases and J dropped 7 bases, with 7 bases sitting between them. Looked up from germline, CDR1 is MNHEY and CDR2 is SMNVEV (reference sequence). The CDR3 covers 13 residues. The CDR3 region is CASSLSPQQPQHF. In DNA, the CDR3 is TGTGCCAGCAGTTTATCGCCCCAGCAGCCCCAGCATTTT.

The rearrangement uses TRBV15 and TRBJ1-5; perhaps TRBD1 as D (5 bases). Per germline, CDR1 LNHNV and CDR2 YYDKDF (reference sequence). V dropped 1 base and J dropped 3 bases, with 10 bases sitting between them. The length of the CDR3 is 15 residues. The CDR3 region has the DNA TGTGCCACCAGCAGAGCGACAGCTCACAATCAGCCCCAGCATTTT. It translates to CATSRATAHNQPQHF.

This chain uses TRBV6-5 with TRBJ2-6; TRBD2 matches 7 bases. CDR3 size: 15 residues. The V and J ends lost 5 bases and 3 bases, in that order; junction bases with no gene match: 4. Looked up from germline, CDR1 is MNHEY and CDR2 is SVGAGI. CDR3 sequence reads: CASSNRGVGANVLTF. Here the CDR3 DNA reads TGTGCCAGCAGTAACCGGGGGGTTGGGGCCAACGTCCTGACTTTC.

The rearrangement links TRBV5-1 to TRBJ1-2, with D tentatively TRBD1 (5 bases). Germline assignment: CDR1 SGHRS and CDR2 YFSETQ. V shed 5 bases and J shed 0 bases, with 14 bases lying between them. There are 15 residues in the CDR3. CDR3 residues: CASRTEPLANYGYTF. The CDR3 region has the DNA TGCGCCAGCAGGACAGAGCCCCTAGCTAACTATGGCTACACCTTC.

The J gene is TRBJ2-1, the V gene TRBV10-3; 9 nucleotides agree with TRBD2. CDR1 is ENHRY and CDR2 is SYGVKD in the germline V gene. J gave up 7 bases and V 3 bases, and 4 bases lay outside the gene matches. This CDR3 spans 14 amino acids. CDR3 DNA sequence: TGTGCCATCAGTGAACGCGGGGGGGCTAATGAGCAGTTCTTC. Translation gives CAISERGGANEQFF.